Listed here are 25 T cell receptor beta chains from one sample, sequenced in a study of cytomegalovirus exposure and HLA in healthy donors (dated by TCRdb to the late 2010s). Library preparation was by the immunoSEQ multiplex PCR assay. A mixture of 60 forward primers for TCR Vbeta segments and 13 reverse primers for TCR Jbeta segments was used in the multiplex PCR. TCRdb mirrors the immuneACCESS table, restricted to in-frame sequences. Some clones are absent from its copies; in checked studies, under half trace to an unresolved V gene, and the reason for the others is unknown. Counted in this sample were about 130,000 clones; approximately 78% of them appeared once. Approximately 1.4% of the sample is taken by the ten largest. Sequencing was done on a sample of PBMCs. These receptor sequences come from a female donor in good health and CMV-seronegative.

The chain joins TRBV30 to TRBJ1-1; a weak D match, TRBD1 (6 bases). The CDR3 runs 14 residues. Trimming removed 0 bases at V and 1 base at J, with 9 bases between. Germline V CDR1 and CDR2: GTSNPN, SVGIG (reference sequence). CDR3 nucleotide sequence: TGTGCCTGGAGTGTTCGGGGGGCGAACACTGAAGCTTTCTTT. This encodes CAWSVRGANTEAFF.

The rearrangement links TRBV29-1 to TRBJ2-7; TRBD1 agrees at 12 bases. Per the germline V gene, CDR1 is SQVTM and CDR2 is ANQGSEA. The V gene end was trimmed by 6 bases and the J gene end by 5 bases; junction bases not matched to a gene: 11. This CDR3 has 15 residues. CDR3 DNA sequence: TGCAGCGTGGGGGGACAGGGGGCGACGAGGAACGAGCAGTACTTC. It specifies CSVGGQGATRNEQYF.

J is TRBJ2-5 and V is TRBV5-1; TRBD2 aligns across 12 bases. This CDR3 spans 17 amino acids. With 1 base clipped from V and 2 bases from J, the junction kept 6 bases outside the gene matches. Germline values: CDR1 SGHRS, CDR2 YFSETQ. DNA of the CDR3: TGCGCCAGCAGCTTGTCTAGCGGGAGGGCGGGACAAGAGACCCAGTACTTC. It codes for CASSLSSGRAGQETQYF. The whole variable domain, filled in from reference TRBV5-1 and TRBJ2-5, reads KAGVTQTPRYLIKTRGQQVTLSCSPISGHRSVSWYQQTPGQGLQFLFEYFSETQRNKGNFPGRFSGRQFSNSRSEMNVSTLELGDSALYLCASSLSSGRAGQETQYFGPGTRLLVL.

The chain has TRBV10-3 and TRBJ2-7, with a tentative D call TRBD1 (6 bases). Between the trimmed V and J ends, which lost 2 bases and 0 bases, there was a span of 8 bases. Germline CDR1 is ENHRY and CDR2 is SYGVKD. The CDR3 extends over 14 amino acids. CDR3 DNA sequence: TGTGCCATCAGTGAGAGGGACAACTCCTACGAGCAGTACTTC. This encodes CAISERDNSYEQYF.

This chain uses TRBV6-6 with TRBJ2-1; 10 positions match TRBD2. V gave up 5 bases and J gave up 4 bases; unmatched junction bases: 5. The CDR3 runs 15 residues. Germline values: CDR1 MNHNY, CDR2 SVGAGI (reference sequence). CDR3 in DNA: TGTGCCAGCAGTGCAGCGGGAGGGTATTACAATGAGCAGTTCTTC. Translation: CASSAAGGYYNEQFF.

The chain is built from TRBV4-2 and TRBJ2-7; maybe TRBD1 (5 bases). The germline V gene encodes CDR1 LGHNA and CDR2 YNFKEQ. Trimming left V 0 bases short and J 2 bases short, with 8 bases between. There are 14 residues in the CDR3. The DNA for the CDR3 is TGTGCCAGCAGCCAAGATAAGGGGACCTACGAGCAGTACTTC. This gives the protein CASSQDKGTYEQYF.

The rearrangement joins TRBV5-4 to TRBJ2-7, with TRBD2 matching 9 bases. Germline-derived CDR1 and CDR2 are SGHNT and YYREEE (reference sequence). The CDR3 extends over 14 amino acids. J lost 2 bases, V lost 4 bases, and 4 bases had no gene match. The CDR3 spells CASSQSSGAYEQYF. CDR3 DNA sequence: TGTGCCAGCAGCCAATCTAGCGGGGCCTACGAGCAGTACTTC.

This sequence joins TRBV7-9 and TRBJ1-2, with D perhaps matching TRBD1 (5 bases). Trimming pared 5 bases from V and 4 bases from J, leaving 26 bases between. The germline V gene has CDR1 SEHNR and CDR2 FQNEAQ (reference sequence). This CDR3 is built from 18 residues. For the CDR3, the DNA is TGTGCCAGCAGCCCCCATCCGAGTCAGGGACTCGTCTCCTATGGCTACACCTTC. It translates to CASSPHPSQGLVSYGYTF.

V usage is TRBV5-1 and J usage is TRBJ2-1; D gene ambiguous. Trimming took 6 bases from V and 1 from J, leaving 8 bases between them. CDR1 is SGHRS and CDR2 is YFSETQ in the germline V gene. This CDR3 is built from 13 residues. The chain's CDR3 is CASKENSYNEQFF. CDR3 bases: TGCGCCAGCAAAGAGAATTCCTACAATGAGCAGTTCTTC.

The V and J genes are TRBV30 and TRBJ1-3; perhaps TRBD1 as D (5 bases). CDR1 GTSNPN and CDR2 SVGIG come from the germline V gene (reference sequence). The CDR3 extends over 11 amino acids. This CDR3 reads CAGGVGNTIYF. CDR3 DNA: TGTGCAGGAGGGGTTGGAAACACCATATATTTT.

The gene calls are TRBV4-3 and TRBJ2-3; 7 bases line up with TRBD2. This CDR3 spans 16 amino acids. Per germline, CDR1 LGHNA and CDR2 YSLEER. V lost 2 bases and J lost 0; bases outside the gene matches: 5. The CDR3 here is CASSQRREISTDTQYF. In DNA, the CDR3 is TGCGCCAGCAGCCAAAGGCGGGAGATCAGCACAGATACGCAGTATTTT.

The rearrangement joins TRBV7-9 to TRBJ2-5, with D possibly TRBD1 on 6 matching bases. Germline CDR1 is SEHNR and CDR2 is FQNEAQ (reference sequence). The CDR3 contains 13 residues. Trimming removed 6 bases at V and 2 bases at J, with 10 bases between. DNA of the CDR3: TGTGCCAGCAGAGGGACAAATCAAGAGACCCAGTACTTC. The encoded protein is CASRGTNQETQYF. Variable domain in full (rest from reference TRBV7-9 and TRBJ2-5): DTGVSQNPRHKITKRGQNVTFRCDPISEHNRLYWYRQTLGQGPEFLTYFQNEAQLEKSRLLSDRFSAERPKGSFSTLEIQRTEQGDSAMYLCASRGTNQETQYFGPGTRLLVL.

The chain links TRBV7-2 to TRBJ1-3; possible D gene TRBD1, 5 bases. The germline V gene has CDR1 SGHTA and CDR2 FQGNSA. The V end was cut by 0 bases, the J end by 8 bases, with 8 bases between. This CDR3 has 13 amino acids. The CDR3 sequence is CASSLAVGDTIYF. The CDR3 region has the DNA TGTGCCAGCAGCTTAGCGGTAGGGGACACCATATATTTT.

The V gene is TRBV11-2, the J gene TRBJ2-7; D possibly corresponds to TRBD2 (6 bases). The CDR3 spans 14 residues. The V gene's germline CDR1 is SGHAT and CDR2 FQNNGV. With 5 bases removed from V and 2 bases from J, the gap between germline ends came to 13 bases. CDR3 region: CASSRDGLTYEQYF. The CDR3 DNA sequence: TGTGCCAGCAGCCGGGACGGACTAACCTACGAGCAGTACTTC.

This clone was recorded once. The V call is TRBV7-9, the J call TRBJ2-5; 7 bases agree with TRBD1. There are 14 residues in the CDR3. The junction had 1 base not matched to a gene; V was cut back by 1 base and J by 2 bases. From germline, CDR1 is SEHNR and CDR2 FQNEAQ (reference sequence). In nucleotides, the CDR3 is TGTGCCAGCAGCTTAGTGACAGGGCAAGAGACCCAGTACTTC. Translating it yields CASSLVTGQETQYF.

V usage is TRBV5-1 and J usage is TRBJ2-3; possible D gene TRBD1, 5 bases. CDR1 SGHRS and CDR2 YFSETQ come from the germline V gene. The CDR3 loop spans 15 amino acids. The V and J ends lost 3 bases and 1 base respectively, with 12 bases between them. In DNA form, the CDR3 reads TGCGCCAGCAGCTCTACAGGTTTCCGCACAGATACGCAGTATTTT. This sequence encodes CASSSTGFRTDTQYF.

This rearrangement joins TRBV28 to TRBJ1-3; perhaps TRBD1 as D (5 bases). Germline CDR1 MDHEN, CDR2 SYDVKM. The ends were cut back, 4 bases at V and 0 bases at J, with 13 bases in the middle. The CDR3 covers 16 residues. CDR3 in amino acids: CASSSPGGSSGNTIYF. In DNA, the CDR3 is TGTGCCAGCAGTTCACCCGGGGGGTCCTCTGGAAACACCATATATTTT.

The CDR3 nucleotides are TGTGCCAGCAGTGAAGGAAGCGGGCAGCAAGGCTACACCTTC. It is translated as CASSEGSGQQGYTF. The rearrangement joins TRBV6-1 to TRBJ1-2; D uncertain. CDR3 size: 14 residues. Trimming shortened V by 1 base and J by 8 bases, and 14 bases separated the two germline ends. Germline CDR1 and CDR2: MNHNS and SASEGT.

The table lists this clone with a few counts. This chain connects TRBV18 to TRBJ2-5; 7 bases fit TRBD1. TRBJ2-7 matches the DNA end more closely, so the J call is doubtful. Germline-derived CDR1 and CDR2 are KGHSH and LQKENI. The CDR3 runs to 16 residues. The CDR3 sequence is CASSLAPGQRTYEQYF. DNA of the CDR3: TGTGCCAGCTCACTCGCCCCGGGACAGCGGACCTACGAGCAGTACTTC.

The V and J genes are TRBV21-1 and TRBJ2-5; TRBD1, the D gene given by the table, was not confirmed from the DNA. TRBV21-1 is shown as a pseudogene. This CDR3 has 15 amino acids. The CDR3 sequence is CASTRQGAYVETQYF. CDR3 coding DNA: TGTGCCAGCACCCGACAGGGGGCGTATGTGGAGACCCAGTACTTC.

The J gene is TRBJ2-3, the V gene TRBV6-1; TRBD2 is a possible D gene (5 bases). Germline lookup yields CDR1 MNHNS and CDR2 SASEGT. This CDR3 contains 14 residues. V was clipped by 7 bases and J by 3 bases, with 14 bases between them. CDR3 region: CASTPYGSTDTQYF. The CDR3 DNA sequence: TGTGCCAGCACCCCGTATGGGAGTACAGATACGCAGTATTTT.

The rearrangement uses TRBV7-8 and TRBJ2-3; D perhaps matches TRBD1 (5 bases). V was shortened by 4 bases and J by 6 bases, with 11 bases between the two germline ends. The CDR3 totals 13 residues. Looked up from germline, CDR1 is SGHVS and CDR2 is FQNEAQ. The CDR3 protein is CASSSRPGDTQYF. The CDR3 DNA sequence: TGTGCCAGCAGCTCCCGCCCAGGGGATACGCAGTATTTT.

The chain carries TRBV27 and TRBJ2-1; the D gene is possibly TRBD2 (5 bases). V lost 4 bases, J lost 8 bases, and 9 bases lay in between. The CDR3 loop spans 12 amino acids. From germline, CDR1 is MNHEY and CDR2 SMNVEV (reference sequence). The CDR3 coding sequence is TGTGCCAGCAGTTCCACTAGATATGAGCAGTTCTTC. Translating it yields CASSSTRYEQFF.

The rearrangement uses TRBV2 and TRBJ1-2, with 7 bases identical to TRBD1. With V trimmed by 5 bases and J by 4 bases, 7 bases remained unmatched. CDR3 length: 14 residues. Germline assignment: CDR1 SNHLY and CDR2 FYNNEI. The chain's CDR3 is CASSFGTDPYGYTF. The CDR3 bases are TGTGCCAGCAGTTTCGGGACAGATCCCTATGGCTACACCTTC.

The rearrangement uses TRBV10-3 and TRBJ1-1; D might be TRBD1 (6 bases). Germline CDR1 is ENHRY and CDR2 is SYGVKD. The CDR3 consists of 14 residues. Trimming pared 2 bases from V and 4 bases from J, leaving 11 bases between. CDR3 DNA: TGTGCCATCAGTGAGACAGGGTCGCTCACTGAAGCTTTCTTT. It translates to CAISETGSLTEAFF.